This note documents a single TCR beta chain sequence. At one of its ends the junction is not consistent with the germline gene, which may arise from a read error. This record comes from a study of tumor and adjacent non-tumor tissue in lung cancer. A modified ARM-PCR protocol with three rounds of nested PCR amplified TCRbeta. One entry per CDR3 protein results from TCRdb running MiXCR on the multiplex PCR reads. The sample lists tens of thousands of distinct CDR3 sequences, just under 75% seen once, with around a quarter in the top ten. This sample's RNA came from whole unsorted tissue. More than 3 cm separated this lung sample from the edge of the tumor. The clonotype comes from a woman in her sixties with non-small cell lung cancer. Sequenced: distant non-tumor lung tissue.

The CDR3 protein is CTSSKDGRGDYTEAFF. The CDR3 coding sequence is TGTACCAGCAGCAAAGATGGGAGAGGGGATTACACTGAAGCTTTCTTT. The gene calls are TRBV4-3 and TRBJ1-1; D perhaps matches TRBD1 (5 bases). CDR1 and CDR2 from the germline V gene are LGHNA and YSLEER. The CDR3 contains 16 residues.